This T cell receptor (beta chain) was recorded in a study of CD8+CD57+ T cells in acquired aplastic anemia. As for the study in general: DNA from sorted CD4+ and CD8+ cells averaged roughly 3.4 ug. Among healthy donors, CD4+ cells averaged about 11 million reads.

V shed 3 bases and J shed 16 bases, with 25 bases lying between them. This CDR3 contains 15 residues. CDR1 and CDR2 (germline): SSHAT, FNYEAQ (reference sequence). For this clonotype: Antigen specificity is unknown.

For CDR3 and TCR beta VDJ profiling, genomic DNA was the template used. TCRdb re-analysed the reads in MiXCR, keeping a single row per CDR3 protein. The sample lists about 400,000 distinct CDR3 sequences, roughly 68% occurring once. Study-level findings and limits: Patients and controls turned out to have roughly 31 CD8+ CDR3 sequences in common.

The TCR sequence derives from a human donor in good health, serving as a control. The sample comprised sorted CD4+, CD8+, or CD8+CD57+ T cells (not recorded which) from PBMCs. The chain employs TRBV7-7 and TRBJ2-1; D unresolved. CDR3 sequence (DNA): TGTGCCAGCAGCTTGAACTACCAAGAGACCCAGTACTTCTTCTTC. This gives the protein CASSLNYQETQYFFF.